This T cell receptor (beta chain) came from a study of T cells in Graves' hyperthyroidism and ophthalmopathy (dated by TCRdb to about 2019). About the study as a whole: Peripheral blood was sampled at the time of initial diagnosis, prior to any treatment. TCR V-J signatures able to tell the groups apart were searched for in a discovery cohort of 95 or so patients, of whom over 40 had Graves' ophthalmopathy and roughly 58 had stable Graves' hyperthyroidism. Prospective prediction of ophthalmopathy was tested in an independent validation cohort of 18 hyperthyroidism patients and 15 to 17 patients who later progressed to ophthalmopathy. The roughly 94 discovery patients were randomly split 7:3 into training and test sets. The study also compared thyroid tissue and blood T-cell repertoires from more than 5 Graves' hyperthyroidism patients. Following sampling, methimazole starting at 30 mg daily was given to hyperthyroidism patients, and high-dose intravenous methylprednisolone was given to ophthalmopathy patients. According to the paper, TCR Vbeta CDR3 sequencing was carried out on around 140 peripheral blood samples, which came from 40 to 45 ophthalmopathy, 75 or so hyperthyroidism and roughly 17 progressor patients. The research as a whole found: During validation, the model predicted progression to ophthalmopathy a median of roughly six months ahead of onset, with more than 60% sensitivity and roughly 75% specificity. Blood samples also contained most of the expanded thyroid clonotypes (frequency above 0.001), which suggests that blood repertoires may reflect thyroid immune responses. Ophthalmopathy was separated from stable hyperthyroidism by a 13 V-J signature model, with just over 85% sensitivity and approximately 81% specificity obtained in cross-validation and 80%/75% obtained in testing. No statistical method was used to set the sample size in advance, and investigators knew the group allocation.

Stable Graves' hyperthyroidism was defined as the absence of progression to ophthalmopathy over 18 months of follow-up. Hyperthyroidism patients were newly diagnosed, had a disease duration of under 2 months, and were aged 18 to 65 years. The study excluded patients with uncontrolled infections, other autoimmune diseases, pregnancy or lactation. Diagnoses relied on clinical symptoms, serum thyroxine and TRAb, thyroid ultrasound and orbital computed tomography. PBMCs were isolated from about 9.1 ml of fresh peripheral blood by Ficoll-Paque density gradient centrifugation. Total RNA was extracted using Trizol reagent, and RNA quality was assessed on an Agilent 2100 Bioanalyzer. As regards this clonotype: It has no known antigen specificity. No quality values exist for individual bases; no much larger clone is one base distant.

Amplification of TCR beta CDR3 regions was carried out from RNA transcripts. The first round of RT-PCR for the TCR CDR3 was performed with the HTBI primer set and the Qiagen OneStep RT-PCR kit. Libraries were constructed in a second round of multiplex PCR, after which size selection and purification were carried out. The libraries were sequenced on an Illumina HiSeq2000 using paired-end 100 bp reads. In the original analysis: Raw data were processed with SOAPnuke, discarding reads with adapters, uncalled bases, mean Phred below 15, or no exact constant-primer or identifier match. COPE v1.2.5 was used to merge high-quality paired reads, and clonotypes were defined as unique nucleotide sequences. MiTCR v1.1 was used to align clonotypes to the IMGT TRBV, TRBD and TRBJ reference segments. The analysis included only V-J combinations with a frequency above 0.0001, which together covered 99% to 99.2% of the repertoires. A TCS score was defined as the ratio of F50 (clonal expansion) to E x V (chaos), with BLOSUM62-based TCRdist applied between CDR3 peptides within each V-J. Welch's t-statistics and random forest reduced 514 V-J features to some 14, which were used in a naive Bayes classifier (R e1071). Using fastp at Q25 and MiXCR, TCRdb reprocessed the public reads and kept productive beta chains. Every CDR3 protein is listed once, alongside the most common genes and DNA of its rows. TCRdb's processing, not the authors' own work, is the source of the V and J calls. The sample table holds around 350,000 distinct CDR3 sequences, of which 20% to 25% were seen once. Clones ranked in the top ten supply 73% of the sample.

A distance of 16 bases separates the germline ends of V and J, which lose 7 bases and 4 bases respectively. For CDR1 and CDR2, the germline V gene lists MNHNS and SASEGT. The CDR3 runs 15 amino acids, cysteine and phenylalanine included. The sequence is cut down to CDR3 DNA, 45 bases in frame from base 1. The sequencing input was blood. The sequence is built from TRBV6-1 and TRBJ2-2; a confident D gene designation cannot be given. This clonotype was obtained from a man aged 45 to 65 with Graves' hyperthyroidism. The CDR3 region has the sequence CASTPTAPGTGELFF. The DNA is as follows: TGTGCCAGCACACCTACAGCCCCGGGCACCGGGGAGCTGTTTTTT.